Listed below are T cell receptor beta chains from one sample, sequenced in a study of T cell changes during pregnancy in multiple sclerosis. The protocol was immunoSEQ multiplex PCR, while the TCRdb copy is restricted to in-frame clones and leaves out a portion. Seen here are 47,000 or so clones, approximately 93% observed once, and the top ten hold more than 0.45%. Sequencing used CD4+ T cells from peripheral blood mononuclear cells, obtained in the first trimester of pregnancy. These receptors were obtained from a female donor with multiple sclerosis, enrolled in a pregnancy study. Both conserved end residues are part of each CDR3. The D gene is left open where the match is weak.

>TRBV5-5|.|TRBJ1-3
TGTGCCAGCAGCTTGTTCTTAACCAATAGGGGCTCTGGAAACACCATATATTTT
CASSLFLTNRGSGNTIYF
>TRBV11-1|TRBD2|TRBJ2-7
TGTGCCAGCAGCCGTGGACTAGCGGGGGCAGAGCAGTACTTC
CASSRGLAGAEQYF
>TRBV6-1|.|TRBJ2-2
TGTGCCAGCACGAGGGGCGGAGGGGACACCGGGGAGCTGTTTTTT
CASTRGGGDTGELFF
>TRBV18|TRBD2|TRBJ2-2
TGTGCCAGCGCGGGGGATTCCGGGGAGCTGTTTTTT
CASAGDSGELFF
>TRBV5-1|.|TRBJ2-7
TGCGCCAGCAGCCCAGACGTGCGGAAGCGGCACGAGCAGTACTTC
CASSPDVRKRHEQYF
>TRBV2|.|TRBJ1-1
TGTGCCAGCAGCCTCCCGGGGGAGGTCACTGAAGCTTTCTTT
CASSLPGEVTEAFF
>TRBV5-1|.|TRBJ1-1
TGCGCCAGCAGCTTGGATCCGGGAACCACTGAAGCTTTCTTT
CASSLDPGTTEAFF
>TRBV9|.|TRBJ2-3
TGTGCCAGCAGCGTAGCTACGCGGGGCAGAGGGGCAGATACGCAGTATTTT
CASSVATRGRGADTQYF
>TRBV7-9|TRBD2|TRBJ2-3
TGTGCCAGCAGCCCCGGGGGGTCGGGCACAGATACGCAGTATTTT
CASSPGGSGTDTQYF
>TRBV7-9|TRBD1|TRBJ1-2
TGTGCCAGCAGCCACGGCTCCGGGACAGGGGTGGATGGCTACACCTTC
CASSHGSGTGVDGYTF
>TRBV7-3|.|TRBJ2-3
TGTGCCAGCAGCTCACCTACCCCAGGGGATACGCAGTATTTT
CASSSPTPGDTQYF
>TRBV11-2|TRBD1|TRBJ1-1
TGTGCCAGCAGCCCCCGGGACAGGGTCCTCGGTGAAGCTTTCTTT
CASSPRDRVLGEAFF
>TRBV5-4|.|TRBJ1-1
TGTGCCAGCAGCCTACGGACAAGCAAAGTCACTGAAGCTTTCTTT
CASSLRTSKVTEAFF
>TRBV6-1|TRBD2|TRBJ2-1
TGTGCCAGCAGTGAACTGGTAGCGGGGGCGCTCAATGAGCAGTTCTTC
CASSELVAGALNEQFF
>TRBV5-1|.|TRBJ2-5
TGCGCCAGCAACTTCGAGTTGGAGACCCAGTACTTC
CASNFELETQYF
>TRBV11-1|.|TRBJ2-3
TGTGCCAGCAGCTTAGCGCGGGCCTATACAGATACGCAGTATTTT
CASSLARAYTDTQYF
>TRBV9|.|TRBJ2-1
TGTGCCAGCAGCATTGCGGATCACAATGAGCAGTTCTTC
CASSIADHNEQFF
>TRBV15|TRBD2|TRBJ2-5
TGTGCCACCAGCGCAGCGGGGCGGCGTCTTCAAGAGACCCAGTACTTC
CATSAAGRRLQETQYF
>TRBV10-2|.|TRBJ1-1
TGCGCCAGCAGTGACGGCCGGGGGGGCACTGAAGCTTTCTTT
CASSDGRGGTEAFF
>TRBV6-5|TRBD1|TRBJ1-5
TGTGCCAGCAGTTACAATAGGGACAGCTCGCAGCATTTT
CASSYNRDSSQHF
>TRBV2|.|TRBJ2-7
TGTGCCAGCAGTGACAGGGGCCGTAGCTCCTACGAGCAGTACTTC
CASSDRGRSSYEQYF
>TRBV5-1|.|TRBJ1-1
TGCGCCAGCAGCTTGGTAGAGGGAGTGAACACTGAAGCTTTCTTT
CASSLVEGVNTEAFF
>TRBV7-8|.|TRBJ2-7
TGTGCCAGCAGCTTAGAGCGGGCGACAACTAAAGGGGAGCAGTACTTC
CASSLERATTKGEQYF
>TRBV10-1|.|TRBJ1-3
TGCGCCAGCAGTGAGTCCCGGTCCGGAAACACCATATATTTT
CASSESRSGNTIYF
>TRBV5-1|.|TRBJ2-5
TGCGCCAGCAGCTTGCAGGGCAGCCAAGAGACCCAGTACTTC
CASSLQGSQETQYF
>TRBV12-5|TRBD2|TRBJ2-3
TGTGCTAGTGGGGGGGGACTAGCGGGGGTTCAAGATACGCAGTATTTT
CASGGGLAGVQDTQYF
>TRBV5-1|TRBD2|TRBJ2-4
TGCGCCAGCAGCTTGTGGAGTAGCGGGGGGATTCAGTACTTC
CASSLWSSGGIQYF
>TRBV6-1|TRBD1|TRBJ1-2
TGTGCCAGCAGTAGGGCAGGGGGAGGCTACTATGGCTACACCTTC
CASSRAGGGYYGYTF